This TCR beta chain comes out of a study of T cells in localized non-small cell lung cancer. Concerning this clone: Its target is not known.

Assay: immunoSEQ multiplex PCR; the TCRdb copy retains only in-frame clones and omits some. The repertoire holds around 26,000 clones, with approximately 88% as singletons. Whole-study findings and limits: When the top 100 tumor clones were examined, a median about 60 of them also appeared in the adjacent lung, which was paired and uninvolved.

Material: peripheral blood mononuclear cells, obtained before any cancer treatment. This TCR came from a woman between 35 and 75 years old with stage III lung adenocarcinoma.

DNA of the CDR3: TGCGCCAGCAGCCCTAGACAGGGTGGGCAGAACACTGAAGCTTTCTTT. Translated, it gives CASSPRQGGQNTEAFF. The chain employs TRBV5-1 and TRBJ1-1; 7 positions match TRBD1. Germline V lookup: CDR1 SGHRS, CDR2 YFSETQ. J was trimmed by 1 base and V by 4 bases; bases with no gene match: 10. This CDR3 has 16 residues.